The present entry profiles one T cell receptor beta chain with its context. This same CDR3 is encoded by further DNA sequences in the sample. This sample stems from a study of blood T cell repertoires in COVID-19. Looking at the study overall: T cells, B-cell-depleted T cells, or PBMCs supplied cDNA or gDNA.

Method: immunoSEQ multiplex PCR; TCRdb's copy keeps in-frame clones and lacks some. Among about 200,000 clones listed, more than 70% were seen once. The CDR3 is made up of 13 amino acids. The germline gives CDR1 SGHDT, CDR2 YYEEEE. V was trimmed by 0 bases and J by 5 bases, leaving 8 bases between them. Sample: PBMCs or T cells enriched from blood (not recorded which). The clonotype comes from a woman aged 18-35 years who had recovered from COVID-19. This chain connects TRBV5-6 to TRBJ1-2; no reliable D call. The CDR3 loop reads CASSLAGSYGYTF. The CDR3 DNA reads TGTGCCAGCAGCTTGGCCGGTTCATATGGCTACACCTTC.